This is a list of T cell receptor beta chains from one sample in a study of PD-L1 blockade in urothelial cancer. This table comes from immunoSEQ multiplex PCR, and its TCRdb copy is limited to in-frame clones, with some not included. This sample has roughly 40,000 clones; more than 75% occur once, and the top ten carry approximately 2.9%. This specimen was PBMCs, taken around atezolizumab (anti-PD-L1) treatment. The receptor set was obtained from a man aged 65 to 85 with urothelial cancer. Both conserved end residues are part of each CDR3. A D gene is named only where the DNA matches it firmly.

V	D	J	CDR3
TRBV6-5	-	TRBJ1-2	CASSLQGATNYGYTF
TRBV7-6	-	TRBJ2-5	CASSLTLTAQETQYF
TRBV7-2	-	TRBJ1-5	CASSLGGGFRNQPQHF
TRBV5-1	-	TRBJ2-5	CASSPGAQPPQETQYF
TRBV7-2	-	TRBJ1-5	CASSLSGGYRQPQHF
TRBV19	TRBD2	TRBJ2-1	CASSYLSGRAPGNEQFF
TRBV30	TRBD2	TRBJ2-2	CAWSVPLRGGRAYPGELFF
TRBV2	TRBD1	TRBJ1-1	CASSGAGGISEAFF
TRBV4-2	-	TRBJ2-1	CASSQEGGRPSYNEQFF
TRBV4-2	-	TRBJ2-5	CASSQEYSQQETQYF
TRBV18	-	TRBJ2-2	CASSPPNGNRGNTGELFF
TRBV15	TRBD2	TRBJ2-3	CATLLAGRVTDTQYF
TRBV5-1	-	TRBJ2-1	CASSLVPVGGTYNEQFF
TRBV21-1	-	TRBJ1-1	CASLRVGAAFF
TRBV4-3	-	TRBJ2-7	CASSHSEGNYEQYF
TRBV14	TRBD1	TRBJ2-7	CASSQPGQGSYEQYF
TRBV4-3	TRBD2	TRBJ2-6	CASSPAGVSGANVLTF
TRBV30	TRBD1	TRBJ1-2	CASARDRPYGYTF
TRBV18	TRBD1	TRBJ2-1	CASSSQGARYNEQFF
TRBV5-6	-	TRBJ2-1	CASSSEGPYNEQFF
TRBV30	-	TRBJ1-5	CAWSDSYRGSNQPQHF
TRBV5-6	-	TRBJ2-3	CASSLASTGPIDTQYF
TRBV18	TRBD1	TRBJ2-3	CASSHTPGTGTDTQYF
TRBV29-1	TRBD1	TRBJ1-2	CSADLGLTGYYGYTF
TRBV18	TRBD2	TRBJ2-4	CASSPILAGDLAKNIQYF
TRBV4-1	-	TRBJ1-1	CASSQALGGLNTEAFF
TRBV19	TRBD1	TRBJ2-7	CASSPGTGGSYEQYF
TRBV4-2	TRBD1	TRBJ1-5	CASSLTDREDQPQHF
TRBV28	-	TRBJ1-4	CASSLSGPEDEKLFF
TRBV7-2	-	TRBJ1-2	CASSLETVQGGYTF
TRBV7-9	TRBD1	TRBJ2-5	CASSPGRTGPQETQYF
TRBV9	-	TRBJ2-2	CASAYSGNTGELFF
TRBV18	-	TRBJ1-1	CASTPDKNTEAFF
TRBV27	-	TRBJ1-2	CASSLGSGYGYTF
TRBV2	TRBD2	TRBJ2-7	CASSSLAGAAYEQYF
TRBV9	TRBD1	TRBJ2-3	CASSSRDRSTDTQYF
TRBV6-1	-	TRBJ1-1	CASSEVAADTEAFF
TRBV7-8	-	TRBJ2-7	CASSPPLRQGPYEQYF
TRBV4-3	TRBD2	TRBJ2-1	CASSPYSGTGVDEQFF
TRBV6-5	-	TRBJ2-7	CASSPPRAGAYEQYF
TRBV5-4	TRBD1	TRBJ2-2	CASSLVTGGTGELFF
TRBV18	TRBD1	TRBJ1-5	CASSPPTGGTQPQHF
TRBV7-2	-	TRBJ2-1	CASSRPYSSNEQFF
TRBV5-1	TRBD2	TRBJ2-1	CASSSSGRASGEQFF
TRBV19	TRBD1	TRBJ2-3	CASKKGQGTDTQYF
TRBV27	-	TRBJ1-1	CASSLMGGTEAFF
TRBV5-4	-	TRBJ1-1	CASSLAGMNTEAFF
TRBV18	TRBD1	TRBJ2-5	CASSPGRQGVEETQYF
TRBV29-1	TRBD1	TRBJ2-7	CSARRDRDSYEQYF
TRBV29-1	TRBD1	TRBJ2-7	CSVRTGPLEQYF
TRBV25-1	-	TRBJ1-2	CASSEYAAASYTF
TRBV5-5	-	TRBJ2-3	CASSFTPRSTGPQYF
TRBV27	-	TRBJ2-2	CASAGTNTGELFF
TRBV19	-	TRBJ2-1	CASSIITPGSSYNEQFF
TRBV11-3	TRBD1	TRBJ1-3	CASSAYRDRGFHSGNTIYF
TRBV5-4	TRBD2	TRBJ2-3	CASSLRAGGTDTQYF
TRBV2	-	TRBJ2-2	CASLTVIEAGELFF
TRBV6-6	TRBD2	TRBJ2-7	CARPLPRGDAYEQYF
TRBV5-1	TRBD2	TRBJ2-3	CASSERESGTDTQYF
TRBV5-1	-	TRBJ2-3	CASSFSDLTADTQYF